The table lists the clone carrying this TCR beta chain with a few counts. The antigen is unknown. This entry belongs to a study of PD-1 blockade in classical Hodgkin lymphoma. Turning to the study itself: Patients in the cohort were put on intravenous nivolumab, 3 mg/kg every 2 weeks.

CDR3 length: 15 amino acids. This table comes from immunoSEQ multiplex PCR, and its TCRdb copy is limited to in-frame clones, with some not included. Of several thousand clones listed, 70% to 80% were seen once; the top ten hold under 3%. Findings and limits, study-wide: Complete responders possessed baseline diversity comparable to newly diagnosed patients. Undefined causes, possibly disease activity or prior therapy, underlie the repertoire differences. Whereas CD4+ TCR diversity had risen significantly by C4D1, CD8+ TCR diversity had not.

All trial patients relapsed after autologous stem cell transplantation. Magnetic negative selection served to purify CD4+ T cells out of PBMCs that had been thawed. This TCR was recovered from a human donor with classical Hodgkin lymphoma. Material: CD4+ T cells from blood, obtained at baseline. The gene calls are TRBV21-1 and TRBJ2-5; TRBD2, the table's D call, lacks a check against the DNA. TRBV21-1 is annotated as a pseudogene. The CDR3 sequence: CASSKARGGGETQYF. The CDR3, as DNA: TGTGCCAGCAGCAAAGCCCGGGGGGGTGGGGAGACCCAGTACTTC.